The 6 T cell receptor beta chains reported below all come from one sample, sequenced in a study of blood T cells in healthy people across ages. Together with a sample-barcoded 5' primer, a J-beta primer mix was included in a second PCR lasting about 7 to 11 cycles. MiXCR, run by TCRdb on the 5' RACE reads, gives a single entry per CDR3 protein. This table has 1.8 million or so distinct CDR3 sequences, roughly two fifths appearing once. Sequencing input: blood. These receptors came from a human donor in good health.

This clonotype came up a few times. The V call is TRBV15, the J call TRBJ2-7, with TRBD2 identical over 9 bases. The J call is uncertain, as TRBJ2-5 better fits the DNA end. Germline CDR1 and CDR2: LNHNV and YYDKDF (reference sequence). The CDR3 spans 12 residues. CDR3 bases: TGTGCCATCCCAGCGGGGGGAGTGACCCAGTACTTC. This translates into CAIPAGGVTQYF.

V is TRBV2 and J is TRBJ2-1; no firm D call. The CDR3 is 12 residues long. V lost 6 bases and J 10 bases, leaving 13 bases between the germline ends. CDR1 is SNHLY and CDR2 is FYNNEI in the germline V gene. CDR3 bases: TGTGCCAGCAGGATTAAAGATGAGGAGCAGTTCTTC. It encodes CASRIKDEEQFF.

This clonotype was observed a few times. Its ends do not fully match the called genes, so a read error is possible. The chain links TRBV3-1 to TRBJ1-2, with 11 bases identical to TRBD1. CDR1 is LGHDT and CDR2 is YNNKEL in the germline V gene (reference sequence). This CDR3 contains 16 residues. Here the CDR3 reads CACSQGLGQGAHAYTF. CDR3 in DNA: TGTGCCTGCAGCCAAGGCCTTGGACAGGGGGCCCATGCCTACACCTTC. Supplemented by reference TRBV3-1 and TRBJ1-2, the full variable domain reads DTAVSQTPKYLVTQMGNDKSIKCEQNLGHDTMYWYKQDSKKFLKIMFSYNNKELIINETVPNRFSPKSPDKAHLNLHINSLELGDSAVYFCACSQGLGQGAHAYTFGSGTRLTVV.

The gene calls are TRBV20-1 and TRBJ1-1; 8 bases agree with TRBD1. Germline V CDR1 and CDR2: DFQATT, SNEGSKA (reference sequence). The CDR3 length is 14 residues. V lost 4 bases, J lost 4 bases, and 8 bases stayed unmatched. As DNA, the CDR3 is TGCAGTGCTAAGACAGGGGCCGGGCGCACTGAAGCTTTCTTT. This encodes CSAKTGAGRTEAFF.

The table lists this clonotype with a few counts. This rearrangement joins TRBV18 to TRBJ1-2, with D perhaps matching TRBD1 (6 bases). Deletions cut 6 bases from V and 4 bases from J, with 12 bases between. There are 13 residues in the CDR3. The germline gives CDR1 KGHSH, CDR2 LQKENI. The CDR3 reads CASSTDSLYGYTF. The CDR3 DNA sequence: TGTGCCAGCTCCACGGACAGCCTCTATGGCTACACCTTC.

A few counts support this clonotype. The chain has TRBV6-1 and TRBJ2-5; D possibly corresponds to TRBD1 (6 bases). The length of the CDR3 is 14 residues. Germline V gives CDR1 MNHNS, CDR2 SASEGT. Trimming left V 2 bases short and J 7 bases short, with 14 bases between. The CDR3 DNA reads TGTGCCAGCAGTGAACAGGGGCGGTCGGGGACCCAGTACTTC. Its protein is CASSEQGRSGTQYF.